In its sample, the clone carrying this TCR beta chain was seen many times. What it binds is not known. This sample stems from a study of T cells in Graves' hyperthyroidism and ophthalmopathy. Overall study context: At the time of initial diagnosis and before any treatment, peripheral blood was collected. Overall study findings and caveats: Ophthalmopathy stood apart from stable hyperthyroidism in a 13 V-J model.

Amplification targeted TCR beta CDR3 regions from RNA transcripts. An initial round of RT-PCR targeting the TCR CDR3 relied on the HTBI primer set. TCRdb analysed the multiplex PCR reads with MiXCR anew, one entry per CDR3 protein. The sample has approximately 220,000 distinct CDR3 sequences, about a sixth seen once; the top ten hold 35% to 50%. Newly diagnosed hyperthyroidism patients aged 18 to 65 years had disease lasting under 2 months. Reasons for excluding patients were uncontrolled infection, other autoimmune disease, pregnancy or lactation. The V gene lost 7 bases and the J gene lost 0 bases, with 7 bases spanning the gap. Germline V gene lookup returns CDR1 LGHDT and CDR2 YNNKEL (reference sequence). The CDR3 totals 13 residues.

The TCR comes from a man aged 35-49 years with Graves' hyperthyroidism. The sample comprised blood. The rearrangement links TRBV3-1 to TRBJ2-1; TRBD1 might be the D (6 bases). CDR3 bases: TGTGCCAGCACCAGGGGCTCCTACAATGAGCAGTTCTTC. This gives the protein CASTRGSYNEQFF.